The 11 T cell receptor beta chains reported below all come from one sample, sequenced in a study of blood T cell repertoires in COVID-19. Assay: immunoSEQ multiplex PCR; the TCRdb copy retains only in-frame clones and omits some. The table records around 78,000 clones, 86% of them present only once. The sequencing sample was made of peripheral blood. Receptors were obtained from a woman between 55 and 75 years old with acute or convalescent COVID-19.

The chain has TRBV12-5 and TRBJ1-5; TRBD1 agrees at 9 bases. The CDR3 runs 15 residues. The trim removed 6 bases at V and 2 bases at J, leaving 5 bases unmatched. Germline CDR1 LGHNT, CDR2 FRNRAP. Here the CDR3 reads CASGDTGGGNQPQHF. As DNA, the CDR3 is TGTGCTAGTGGCGACACAGGGGGCGGCAATCAGCCCCAGCATTTT.

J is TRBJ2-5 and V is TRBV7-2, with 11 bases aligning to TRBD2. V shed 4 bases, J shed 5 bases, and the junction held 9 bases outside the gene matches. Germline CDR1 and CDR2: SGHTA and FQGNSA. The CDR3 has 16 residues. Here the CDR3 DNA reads TGTGCCAGCAGCTCGCTTAGCGGGGGGGCTTGGGAGACCCAGTACTTC. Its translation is CASSSLSGGAWETQYF.

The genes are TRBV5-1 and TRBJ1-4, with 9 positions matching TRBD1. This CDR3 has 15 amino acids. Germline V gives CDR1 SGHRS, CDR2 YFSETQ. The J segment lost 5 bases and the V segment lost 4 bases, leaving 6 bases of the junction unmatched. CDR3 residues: CASSPPGQGNEKLFF. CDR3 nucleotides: TGCGCCAGCAGCCCACCGGGACAGGGAAATGAAAAACTGTTTTTT.

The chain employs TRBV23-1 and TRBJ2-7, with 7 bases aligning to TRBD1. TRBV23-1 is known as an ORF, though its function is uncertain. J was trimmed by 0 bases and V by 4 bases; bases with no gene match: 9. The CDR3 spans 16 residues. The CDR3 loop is CASSRDSAISSYEQYF. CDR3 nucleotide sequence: TGCGCCAGCAGTCGGGACAGTGCGATCAGCTCCTACGAGCAGTACTTC.

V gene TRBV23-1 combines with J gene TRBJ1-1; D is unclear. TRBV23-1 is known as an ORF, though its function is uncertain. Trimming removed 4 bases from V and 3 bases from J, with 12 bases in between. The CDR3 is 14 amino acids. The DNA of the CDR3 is TGCGCCAGCAGTCCACAGAGCCTCCACACTGAAGCTTTCTTT. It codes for CASSPQSLHTEAFF.

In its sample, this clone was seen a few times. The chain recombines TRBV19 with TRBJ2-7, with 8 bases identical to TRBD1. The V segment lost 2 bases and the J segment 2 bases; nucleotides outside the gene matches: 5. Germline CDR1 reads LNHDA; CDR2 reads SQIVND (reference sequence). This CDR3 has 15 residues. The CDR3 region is CASSIRGTGAYEQYF. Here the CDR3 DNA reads TGTGCCAGTAGTATACGGGGGACAGGCGCCTACGAGCAGTACTTC.

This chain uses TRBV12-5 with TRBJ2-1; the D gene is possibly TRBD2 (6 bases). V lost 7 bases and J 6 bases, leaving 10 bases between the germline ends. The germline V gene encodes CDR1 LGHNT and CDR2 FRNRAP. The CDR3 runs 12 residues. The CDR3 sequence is CASAPGANEQFF. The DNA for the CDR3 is TGTGCTAGTGCCCCGGGAGCCAATGAGCAGTTCTTC. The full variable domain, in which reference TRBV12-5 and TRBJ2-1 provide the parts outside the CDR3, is DARVTQTPRHKVTEMGQEVTMRCQPILGHNTVFWYRQTMMQGLELLAYFRNRAPLDDSGMPKDRFSAEMPDATLATLKIQPSEPRDSAVYFCASAPGANEQFFGPGTRLTVL.

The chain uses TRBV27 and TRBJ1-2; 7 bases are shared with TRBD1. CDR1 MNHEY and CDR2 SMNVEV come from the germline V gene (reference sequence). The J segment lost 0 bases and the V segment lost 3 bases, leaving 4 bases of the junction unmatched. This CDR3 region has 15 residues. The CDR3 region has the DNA TGTGCCAGCAGTTTTGGGACAGCCCCTAACTATGGCTACACCTTC. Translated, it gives CASSFGTAPNYGYTF.

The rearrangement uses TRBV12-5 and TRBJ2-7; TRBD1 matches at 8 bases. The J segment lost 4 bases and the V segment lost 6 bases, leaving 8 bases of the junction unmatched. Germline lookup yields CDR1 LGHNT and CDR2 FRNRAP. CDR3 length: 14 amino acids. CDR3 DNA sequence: TGTGCTAGTGGACTCGGACAGGGCGCTTACGAGCAGTACTTC. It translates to CASGLGQGAYEQYF.

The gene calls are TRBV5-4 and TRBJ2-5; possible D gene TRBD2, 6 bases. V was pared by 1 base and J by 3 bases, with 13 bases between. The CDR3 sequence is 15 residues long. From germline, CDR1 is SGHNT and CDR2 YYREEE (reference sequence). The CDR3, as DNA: TGTGCCAGCAGCTTGTTCGTTGGGAGGAAAGAGACCCAGTACTTC. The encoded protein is CASSLFVGRKETQYF. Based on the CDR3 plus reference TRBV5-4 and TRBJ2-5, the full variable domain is ETGVTQSPTHLIKTRGQQVTLRCSSQSGHNTVSWYQQALGQGPQFIFQYYREEENGRGNFPPRFSGLQFPNYSSELNVNALELDDSALYLCASSLFVGRKETQYFGPGTRLLVL.

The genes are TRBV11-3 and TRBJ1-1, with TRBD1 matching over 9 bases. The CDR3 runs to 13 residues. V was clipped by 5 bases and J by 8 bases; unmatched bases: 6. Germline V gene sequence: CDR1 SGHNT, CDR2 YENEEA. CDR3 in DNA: TGTGCCAGCAGCGTGTCCGGGACAGGGGAAGCTTTCTTT. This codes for CASSVSGTGEAFF.